Following are 5 T cell receptor beta chains from one sample sequenced in a study of OX40 agonist ivuxolimab in advanced cancers. Sequencing was performed with immunoSEQ multiplex PCR; in TCRdb, only in-frame clones are kept and a portion is missing. The sample lists about 25,000 clones, 80% to 90% seen once, with approximately 16% in the top ten. Specimen: CD4+ or CD8+ T cells sorted from blood, collected in a trial of the OX40 agonist ivuxolimab. The receptor set was obtained from an adult with an advanced solid tumor such as melanoma, head and neck, liver or kidney cancer.

The V and J genes are TRBV5-5 and TRBJ2-7; tentatively, D is TRBD1 (6 bases). This CDR3 is 15 amino acids long. V was shortened by 0 bases and J by 0 bases, with 10 bases between the two germline ends. Germline assignment: CDR1 SGHKS and CDR2 YYEKEE (reference sequence). DNA for the CDR3: TGTGCCAGCAGCTTGGGAACAGGGTACTCCTACGAGCAGTACTTC. Its protein is CASSLGTGYSYEQYF.

The J gene is TRBJ1-5, the V gene TRBV4-3; D gene ambiguous. Germline loops: CDR1 LGHNA, CDR2 YSLEER. V gave up 0 bases and J gave up 5 bases, with 11 bases separating them. The CDR3 spans 15 residues. CDR3 sequence (DNA): TGCGCCAGCAGCCAAGAATCGGACCGGTATCAGCCCCAGCATTTT. Its protein product is CASSQESDRYQPQHF.

The J gene is TRBJ2-4, the V gene TRBV4-3; TRBD1 matches 8 bases. The CDR3 consists of 16 residues. V gave up 4 bases and J gave up 0 bases; unmatched junction bases: 5. Germline V lookup: CDR1 LGHNA, CDR2 YSLEER. CDR3 coding DNA: TGCGCCAGCAGCCCCGGGACAGGTCTAGCCAAAAACATTCAGTACTTC. This codes for CASSPGTGLAKNIQYF.

V and J are TRBV4-2 and TRBJ2-2; D is unresolved. The CDR3 runs to 13 residues. Looked up from germline, CDR1 is LGHNA and CDR2 is YNFKEQ. Trimming shortened V by 3 bases and J by 3 bases, and 5 bases separated the two germline ends. The CDR3 sequence: CASSQSDTGELFF. CDR3 nucleotides: TGTGCCAGCAGCCAGAGTGACACCGGGGAGCTGTTTTTT.

In nucleotides, the CDR3 is TGTGCCAGCAGCAACGGGATTTATCAGCCCCAGCATTTT. This sequence encodes CASSNGIYQPQHF. V and J are TRBV27 and TRBJ1-5; no clear D gene. Germline V gene lookup returns CDR1 MNHEY and CDR2 SMNVEV (reference sequence). The CDR3 has 13 amino acids. V lost 6 bases to trimming and J lost 5 bases, with 11 bases between them.